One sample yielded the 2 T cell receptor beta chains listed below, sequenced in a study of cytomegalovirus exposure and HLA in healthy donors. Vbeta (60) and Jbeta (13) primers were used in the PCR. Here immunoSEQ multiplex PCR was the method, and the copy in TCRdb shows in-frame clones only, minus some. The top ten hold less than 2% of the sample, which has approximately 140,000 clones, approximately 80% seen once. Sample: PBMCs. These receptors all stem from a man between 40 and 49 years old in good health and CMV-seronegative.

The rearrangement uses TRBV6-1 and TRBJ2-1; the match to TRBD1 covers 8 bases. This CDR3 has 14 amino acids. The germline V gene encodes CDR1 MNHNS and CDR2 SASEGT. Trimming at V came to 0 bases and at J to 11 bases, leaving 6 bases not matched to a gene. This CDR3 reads CASSEAVGTGKQFF. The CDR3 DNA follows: TGTGCCAGCAGTGAAGCGGTAGGGACAGGAAAGCAGTTCTTC.

The CDR3 spells CASSPESFAGGLQETQYF. CDR3 coding DNA: TGCGCCAGCAGCCCGGAATCATTCGCGGGAGGGTTGCAAGAGACCCAGTACTTC. The genes are TRBV4-1 and TRBJ2-5; TRBD2 aligns across 9 bases. The CDR3 sequence is 18 residues long. Germline loops: CDR1 MGHRA, CDR2 YSYEKL. V was clipped by 4 bases and J by 2 bases; unmatched bases: 14.